A single sample is the source of the 11 T cell receptor beta chains below, sequenced in a study of blood T cell repertoires in COVID-19. The repertoire was sequenced with immunoSEQ multiplex PCR; TCRdb's copy has only in-frame clones and lacks some. The sample records about 230,000 clones, more than 70% being singletons. Sequenced material: PBMCs or T cells enriched from blood (not recorded which). The receptor source for this set is a woman between 40 and 50 years old with acute COVID-19.

A remark on this clone: At the DNA level, this CDR3 is encoded by other sequences in the same sample as well. The V call is TRBV5-1, the J call TRBJ1-1; D is perhaps TRBD1 (5 bases). The germline V and J ends were trimmed by 2 bases and 4 bases, with 9 bases remaining between them. The CDR3 runs to 13 residues. CDR1 and CDR2 from the germline V gene are SGHRS and YFSETQ. The CDR3 here is CASSFQGGTEAFF. The CDR3, as DNA: TGCGCCAGCAGCTTCCAGGGCGGCACTGAAGCTTTCTTT.

This chain links TRBV7-6 with TRBJ2-3; D possibly corresponds to TRBD2 (6 bases). Trimming removed 0 bases at V and 3 bases at J, with 13 bases between. The CDR3 runs 16 residues. Germline lookup yields CDR1 SGHVS and CDR2 FNYEAQ. The DNA for the CDR3 is TGTGCCAGCAGCTTAGCCCCCCGGGGGAGTACAGATACGCAGTATTTT. This gives the protein CASSLAPRGSTDTQYF.

CDR3 nucleotide sequence: TGTGCCAGCAGCGGGGGGGCTGTTACTGAAGCTTTCTTT. Amino acid sequence: CASSGGAVTEAFF. This chain uses TRBV5-6 with TRBJ1-1; a possible D gene is TRBD1 (6 bases). Per the germline V gene, CDR1 is SGHDT and CDR2 is YYEEEE. The CDR3 is made up of 13 amino acids. V was trimmed by 4 bases and J by 5 bases, leaving 12 bases between them.

The chain joins TRBV9 to TRBJ1-1; no definite D call. Germline assignment: CDR1 SGDLS and CDR2 YYNGEE. The CDR3 is 15 residues long. Between the trimmed V and J ends, which lost 0 bases and 1 base, there was a span of 10 bases. As DNA, the CDR3 is TGTGCCAGCAGCGTAGATCGGGTATCGAACACTGAAGCTTTCTTT. It yields the protein CASSVDRVSNTEAFF.

The genes are TRBV6-6 and TRBJ1-5, with no clear D. CDR3 length equals 16 residues. V was shortened by 6 bases and J by 1 base, with 16 bases between the two germline ends. Germline CDR1 reads MNHNY; CDR2 reads SVGAGI (reference sequence). CDR3 in amino acids: CASSPYHGGSNQPQHF. The CDR3 DNA reads TGTGCCAGCAGCCCGTATCACGGCGGAAGCAATCAGCCCCAGCATTTT.

This chain links TRBV9 with TRBJ2-2; TRBD2 might be the D (6 bases). Germline V gene sequence: CDR1 SGDLS, CDR2 YYNGEE. The CDR3 consists of 14 residues. The ends were cut back, 1 base at V and 6 bases at J, with 10 bases in the middle. CDR3 in DNA: TGTGCCAGCAGCGTAATCGGAGGGTCCGGGGAGCTGTTTTTT. Protein product: CASSVIGGSGELFF.

This chain links TRBV7-2 with TRBJ2-6; 7 bases agree with TRBD1. V trimming: 5 bases; J trimming: 4 bases; junction bases outside the gene matches: 5. Per germline, CDR1 SGHTA and CDR2 FQGNSA. The CDR3 contains 15 residues. CDR3 DNA sequence: TGTGCCAGCAGCCGGACAGGTGCCGGGGCCAACGTCCTGACTTTC. Translated, it gives CASSRTGAGANVLTF.

The rearrangement joins TRBV5-1 to TRBJ2-2; D possibly corresponds to TRBD1 (6 bases). The CDR3 has 15 amino acids. Trimming removed 0 bases from V and 3 bases from J, with 9 bases in between. Germline V gives CDR1 SGHRS, CDR2 YFSETQ. For the CDR3, the DNA is TGCGCCAGCAGCTTGGAAGACAGGCACACCGGGGAGCTGTTTTTT. Its translation: CASSLEDRHTGELFF.

The V gene is TRBV5-1, the J gene TRBJ2-3, with 7 bases aligning to TRBD2. The CDR3 totals 16 residues. Trimming at V came to 6 bases and at J to 6 bases, leaving 16 bases not matched to a gene. Germline V CDR1 and CDR2: SGHRS, YFSETQ. The CDR3 sequence: CASTLGGESTQDTQYF. CDR3 in DNA: TGCGCCAGCACCCTGGGAGGGGAAAGTACCCAGGATACGCAGTATTTT.

This clone was counted once. The chain recombines TRBV5-1 with TRBJ1-1; D is uncertain. Looked up from germline, CDR1 is SGHRS and CDR2 is YFSETQ. Trimming removed 4 bases at V and 3 bases at J, with 28 bases between. The CDR3 is 19 residues long. CDR3 amino acids: CASSPSFVRGFGDYTEAFF. The DNA of the CDR3 is TGCGCCAGCAGCCCTTCCTTTGTCCGCGGGTTCGGGGATTACACTGAAGCTTTCTTT.

This clone was counted a few times. The chain couples TRBV7-6 to TRBJ2-5; a weak D match, TRBD1 (5 bases). The V gene's germline CDR1 is SGHVS and CDR2 FNYEAQ. V dropped 3 bases and J dropped 3 bases, with 11 bases sitting between them. The CDR3 is 14 residues long. CDR3 nucleotide sequence: TGTGCCAGCAGCTTTGGTAGCAGGGAAGAGACCCAGTACTTC. This encodes CASSFGSREETQYF. Supplemented by reference TRBV7-6 and TRBJ2-5, the full variable domain reads GAGVSQSPRYKVTKRGQDVALRCDPISGHVSLYWYRQALGQGPEFLTYFNYEAQQDKSGLPNDRFSAERPEGSISTLTIQRTEQRDSAMYRCASSFGSREETQYFGPGTRLLVL.